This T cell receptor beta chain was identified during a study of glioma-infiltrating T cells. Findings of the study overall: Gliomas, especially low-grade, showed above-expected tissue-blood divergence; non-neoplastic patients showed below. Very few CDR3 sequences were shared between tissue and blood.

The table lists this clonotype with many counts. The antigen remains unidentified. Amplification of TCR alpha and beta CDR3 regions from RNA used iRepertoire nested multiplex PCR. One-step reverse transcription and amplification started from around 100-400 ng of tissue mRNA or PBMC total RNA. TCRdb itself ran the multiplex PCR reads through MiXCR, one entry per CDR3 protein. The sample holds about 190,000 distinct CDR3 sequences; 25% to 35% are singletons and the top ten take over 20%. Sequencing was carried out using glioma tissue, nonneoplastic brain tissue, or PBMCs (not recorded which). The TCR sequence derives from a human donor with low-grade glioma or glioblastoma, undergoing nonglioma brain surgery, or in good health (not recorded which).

CDR3 amino acids: CASSPGRAPEQYF. CDR3 nucleotides: TGTGCCAGCAGCCCCGGACGGGCACCCGAGCAGTACTTC. The chain has TRBV5-4 and TRBJ2-7, with D unresolved. Germline CDR1 SGHNT, CDR2 YYREEE (reference sequence). Trimming took off 4 bases at V and 6 bases at J, with 14 bases between the two ends. This CDR3 region has 13 residues.